The T cell receptor beta chain under discussion was sequenced for a study of Graves' ophthalmopathy and Graves' hyperthyroidism. This clonotype came up a few times. Compared with germline, one end of the junction differs, possibly owing to a read error. RNA transcripts were the source from which TCR beta CDR3 regions were amplified. First-round RT-PCR relied on HTBI primers, and a second-round multiplex PCR came next. TCRdb called the multiplex PCR reads again in MiXCR, with one record for every CDR3 protein. The sample lists hundreds of thousands of distinct CDR3 sequences; 35% to 45% were seen once. Germline V gives CDR1 ENHRY, CDR2 SYGVKD. The CDR3 has 14 residues. Clinical symptoms, serum thyroxine, TRAb, thyroid ultrasound and orbital computed tomography determined diagnosis.

Sequencing was performed on peripheral blood. The clonotype originates from an adult man with Graves' ophthalmopathy. The rearrangement links TRBV10-3 to TRBJ2-5; D may be TRBD1 (6 bases). CDR3 DNA sequence: TGTGCCAGCAGTTACAGCAGGGGTTTGGAGACCCAGTACTTC. Protein sequence: CASSYSRGLETQYF.